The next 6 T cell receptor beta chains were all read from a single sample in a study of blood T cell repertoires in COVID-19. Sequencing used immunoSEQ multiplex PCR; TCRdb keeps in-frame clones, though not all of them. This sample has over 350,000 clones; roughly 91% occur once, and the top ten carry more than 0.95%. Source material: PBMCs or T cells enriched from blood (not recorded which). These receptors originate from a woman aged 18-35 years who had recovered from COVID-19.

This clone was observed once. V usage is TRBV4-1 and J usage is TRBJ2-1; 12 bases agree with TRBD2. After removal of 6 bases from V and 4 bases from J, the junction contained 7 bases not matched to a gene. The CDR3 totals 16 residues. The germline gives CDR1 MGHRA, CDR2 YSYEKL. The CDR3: CASRRPGLAGYNEQFF. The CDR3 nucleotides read TGCGCCAGCAGGCGCCCGGGACTAGCGGGTTACAATGAGCAGTTCTTC.

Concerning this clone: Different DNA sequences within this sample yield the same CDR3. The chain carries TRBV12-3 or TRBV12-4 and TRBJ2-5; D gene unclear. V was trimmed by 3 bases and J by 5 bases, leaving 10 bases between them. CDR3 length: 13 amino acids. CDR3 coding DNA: TGTGCCAGCAGTTTCGGAGCAAGGGAGACCCAGTACTTC. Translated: CASSFGARETQYF.

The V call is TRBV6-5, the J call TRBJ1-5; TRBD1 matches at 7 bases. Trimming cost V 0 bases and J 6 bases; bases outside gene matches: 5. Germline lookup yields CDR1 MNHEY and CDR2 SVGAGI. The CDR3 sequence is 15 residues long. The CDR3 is CASSYSIGGSQPQHF. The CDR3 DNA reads TGTGCCAGCAGTTACTCGATAGGGGGCAGTCAGCCCCAGCATTTT.

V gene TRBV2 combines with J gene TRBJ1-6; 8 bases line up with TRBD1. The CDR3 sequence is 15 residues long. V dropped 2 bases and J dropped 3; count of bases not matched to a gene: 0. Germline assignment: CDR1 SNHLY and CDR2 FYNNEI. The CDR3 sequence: CASSETGGYNSPLHF. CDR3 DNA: TGTGCCAGCAGTGAAACAGGGGGCTATAATTCACCCCTCCACTTT.

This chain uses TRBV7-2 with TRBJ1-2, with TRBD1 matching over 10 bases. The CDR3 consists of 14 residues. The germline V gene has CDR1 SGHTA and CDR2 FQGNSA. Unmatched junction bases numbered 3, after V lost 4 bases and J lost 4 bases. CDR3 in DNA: TGTGCCAGCAGCTCGACAGGGGGCGTCTATGGCTACACCTTC. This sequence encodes CASSSTGGVYGYTF.

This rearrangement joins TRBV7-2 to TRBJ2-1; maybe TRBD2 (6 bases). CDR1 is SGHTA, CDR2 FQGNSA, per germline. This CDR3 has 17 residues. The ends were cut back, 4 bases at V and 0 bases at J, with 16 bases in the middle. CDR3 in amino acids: CASSWAGPYLSYNEQFF. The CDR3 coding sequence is TGTGCCAGCAGCTGGGCGGGACCATATCTCTCCTACAATGAGCAGTTCTTC. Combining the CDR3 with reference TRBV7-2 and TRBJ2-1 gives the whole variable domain GAGVSQSPSNKVTEKGKDVELRCDPISGHTALYWYRQSLGQGLEFLIYFQGNSAPDKSGLPSDRFSAERTGGSVSTLTIQRTQQEDSAVYLCASSWAGPYLSYNEQFFGPGTRLTVL.